This paragraph reports one T cell receptor beta chain. Its antigen is still unknown. V dropped 9 bases and J dropped 0 bases, with 11 bases sitting between them. The CDR3 loop spans 13 amino acids. This sample stems from a study of T cell responses to AZD1222 COVID-19 vaccine. Regarding the study as a whole: Recipients of two AZD1222 doses showed rising Spike-specific TCR breadth and depth. Baseline seropositives among AZD1222 recipients totaled only 5 to 7.

Profiling relied on immunoSEQ multiplex PCR, and the TCRdb table lists in-frame clones only, not all of them. The repertoire consists of around 54,000 clones, with about 86% occurring once and the leading ten covering roughly 7.2%. The chain couples TRBV12-3 or TRBV12-4 to TRBJ1-1, with D hard to call. Sample: peripheral blood, taken 28 days after the second AZD1222 dose. The receptor was derived from an adult who received the AZD1222 COVID-19 vaccine. CDR3 in amino acids: CASGVGLNTEAFF. The CDR3 region has the DNA TGTGCCAGTGGTGTGGGGTTGAACACTGAAGCTTTCTTT.